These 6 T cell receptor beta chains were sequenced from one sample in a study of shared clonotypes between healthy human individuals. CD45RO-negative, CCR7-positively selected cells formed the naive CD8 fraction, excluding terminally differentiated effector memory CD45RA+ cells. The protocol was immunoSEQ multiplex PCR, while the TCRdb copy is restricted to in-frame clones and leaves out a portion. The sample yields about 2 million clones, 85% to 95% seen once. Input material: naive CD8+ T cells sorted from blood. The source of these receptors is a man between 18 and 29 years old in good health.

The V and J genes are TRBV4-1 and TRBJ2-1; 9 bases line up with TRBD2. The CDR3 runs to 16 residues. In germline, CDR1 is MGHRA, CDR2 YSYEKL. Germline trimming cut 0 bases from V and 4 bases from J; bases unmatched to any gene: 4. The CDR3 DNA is TGCGCCAGCAGCCAAGACTGGACTAGCGCATACAATGAGCAGTTCTTC. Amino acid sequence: CASSQDWTSAYNEQFF.

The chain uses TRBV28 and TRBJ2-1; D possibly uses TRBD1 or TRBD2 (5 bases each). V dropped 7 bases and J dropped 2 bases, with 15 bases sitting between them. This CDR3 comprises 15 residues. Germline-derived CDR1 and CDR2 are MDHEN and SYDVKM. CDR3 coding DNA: TGTGCCAGCACCAATGAGGGGCTCGCCTACAATGAGCAGTTCTTC. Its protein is CASTNEGLAYNEQFF.

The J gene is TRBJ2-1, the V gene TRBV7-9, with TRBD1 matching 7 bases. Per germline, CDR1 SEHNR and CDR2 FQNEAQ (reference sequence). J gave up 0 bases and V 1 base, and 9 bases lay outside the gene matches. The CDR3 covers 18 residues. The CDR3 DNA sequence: TGTGCCAGCAGCTTAGGCGGATCGGGACAGAGCTCCTACAATGAGCAGTTCTTC. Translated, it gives CASSLGGSGQSSYNEQFF. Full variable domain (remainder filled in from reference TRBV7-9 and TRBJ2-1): DTGVSQNPRHKITKRGQNVTFRCDPISEHNRLYWYRQTLGQGPEFLTYFQNEAQLEKSRLLSDRFSAERPKGSFSTLEIQRTEQGDSAMYLCASSLGGSGQSSYNEQFFGPGTRLTVL.

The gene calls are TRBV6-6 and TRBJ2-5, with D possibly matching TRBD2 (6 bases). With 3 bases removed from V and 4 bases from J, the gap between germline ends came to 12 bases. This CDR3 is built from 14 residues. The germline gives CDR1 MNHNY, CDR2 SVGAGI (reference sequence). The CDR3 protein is CASSYLEGRETQYF. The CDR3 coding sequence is TGTGCCAGCAGTTATCTGGAGGGGAGAGAGACCCAGTACTTC.

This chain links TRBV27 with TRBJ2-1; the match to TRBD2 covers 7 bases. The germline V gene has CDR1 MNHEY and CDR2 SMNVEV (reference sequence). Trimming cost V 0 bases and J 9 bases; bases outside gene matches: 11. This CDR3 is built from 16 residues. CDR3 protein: CASSLSAGVADSEQFF. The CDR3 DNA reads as TGTGCCAGCAGTTTATCCGCGGGGGTAGCAGACAGTGAGCAGTTCTTC.

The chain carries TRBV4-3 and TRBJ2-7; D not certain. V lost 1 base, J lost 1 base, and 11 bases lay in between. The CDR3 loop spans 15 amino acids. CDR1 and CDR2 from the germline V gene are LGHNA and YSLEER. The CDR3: CASSQGALPSYEQYF. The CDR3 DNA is TGCGCCAGCAGCCAAGGGGCACTCCCATCCTACGAGCAGTACTTC.